This TCR delta chain was identified in a study of gamma delta lymphoproliferative disorders and STAT genes listed by TCRdb under 2018. As for the study more broadly: The LymphoTrack Dx TCRG Assay was used to build gamma-chain libraries from a minimum of 50 ng of genomic DNA. Delta-chain libraries followed the EuroClonality-NGS working group standard operating procedure, because no corresponding Invivoscribe delta assay was available. The study profiled TCR gamma and delta CDR3 repertoires by deep sequencing in Tgammadelta lymphoproliferative disease patients and healthy controls, within a larger immunophenotypic and STAT-mutation study. To confirm results, two gamma-chain samples and all delta-chain samples were sequenced twice. Study-wide conclusions, independent of this receptor: It was noted by the authors that NGS specificity may be reduced at low frequencies, so confirmation of the public or private nature of leukemic clones is needed. In whole-repertoire clustering, patient gamma repertoires grouped separately from healthy controls, whereas delta repertoires showed no separation between groups. Nearly all major gamma and delta clonotypes of patients were found to be public, being shared with at least one healthy donor, and only a couple of gamma clonotypes were found to be private to disease. Leukemic cells were skewed toward terminal effectors, whereas control T cells likely spanned varied maturation stages, a difference potentially limiting comparisons between patients and controls.

The CDR3 holds 22 amino acids from the cysteine to the phenylalanine. Just the 66-base CDR3 DNA is kept, in frame starting at base 1. In the germline V gene, CDR1 corresponds to GEAIGNYY and CDR2 to EKD. Both library preparation methods relied on multiplex PCR with primers aimed at conserved V and J regions of the TCR genes. Purified and pooled amplicons were sequenced on an Illumina MiSeq platform. The study's own analysis went as follows. MiXCR performed V(D)J alignment, clonotype assembly and translation, and VDJtools was used for functionality assessment and CDR3 repertoire analyses. CDR3 was defined according to IMGT, and analyses were limited to productive sequences using functional genes, with ORF genes and pseudogenes excluded. A custom Python script searched for identical amino acid CDR3s of major clonotypes (frequency >=5%) across all patients and controls. A one-sided non-parametric Wilcoxon test was used to compare clonotype frequencies in patients versus controls. TCRdb processed the public reads again with the CATT caller, after which rows with matching DNA were combined. The authors' filters were not applied to this entry. The sample table contains approximately 1,100 delta-chain clones; only one count was recorded for around 1.5% of them. The biggest ten clones account for roughly two thirds of the sample.

Genomic DNA from peripheral blood mononuclear cells isolated from patients and controls was used for TCR sequencing. The control group, matched to the patients for age and sex, consisted of 23 healthy adult blood donors (about twelve males and roughly eleven females) with a median age of around 60 years. This clone was observed many times. The target of this receptor is not known. The translation of this DNA and the TCRdb protein of a much larger clone differ at residue 20, probably owing to a read error; the protein shown here is translated from the DNA. The chain is assembled from TRDV2 and TRDJ3; the best D guess is TRDD3, with 5 bases matching. Sequences were obtained from blood. The receptor was isolated from a human donor in good health. The nucleotide sequence reads as follows: TGTGCCTGTGACACCATCCGGGGGCTCCCCCGAGTAGGCTCCTGGGACACCCGACAGACGTTTTTC. The translation is CACDTIRGLPRVGSWDTRQTFF.